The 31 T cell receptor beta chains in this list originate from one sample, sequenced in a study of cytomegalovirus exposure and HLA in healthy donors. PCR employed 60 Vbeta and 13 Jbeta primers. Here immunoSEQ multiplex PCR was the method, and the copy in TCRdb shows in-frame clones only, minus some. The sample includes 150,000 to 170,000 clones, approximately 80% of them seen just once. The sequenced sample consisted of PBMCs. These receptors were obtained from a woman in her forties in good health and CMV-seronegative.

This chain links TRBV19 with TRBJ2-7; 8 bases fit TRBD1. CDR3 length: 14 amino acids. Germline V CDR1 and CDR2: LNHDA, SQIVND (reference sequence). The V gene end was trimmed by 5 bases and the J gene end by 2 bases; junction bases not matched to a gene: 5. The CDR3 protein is CASSSGQGTYEQYF. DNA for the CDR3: TGTGCCAGTAGTTCCGGACAGGGCACCTACGAGCAGTACTTC. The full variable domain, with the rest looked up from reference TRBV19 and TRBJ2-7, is DGGITQSPKYLFRKEGQNVTLSCEQNLNHDAMYWYRQDPGQGLRLIYYSQIVNDFQKGDIAEGYSVSREKKESFPLTVTSAQKNPTAFYLCASSSGQGTYEQYFGPGTRLTVT.

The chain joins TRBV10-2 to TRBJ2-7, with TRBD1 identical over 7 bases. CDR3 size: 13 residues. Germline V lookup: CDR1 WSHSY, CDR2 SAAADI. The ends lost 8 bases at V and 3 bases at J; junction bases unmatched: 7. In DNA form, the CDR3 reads TGCGCCAGCTCCGACAGGGCCGACTACGAGCAGTACTTC. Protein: CASSDRADYEQYF.

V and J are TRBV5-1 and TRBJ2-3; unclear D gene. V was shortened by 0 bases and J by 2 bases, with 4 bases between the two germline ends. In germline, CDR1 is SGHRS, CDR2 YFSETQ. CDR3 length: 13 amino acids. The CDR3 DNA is TGCGCCAGCAGCTTGGGGCTCACAGATACGCAGTATTTT. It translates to CASSLGLTDTQYF.

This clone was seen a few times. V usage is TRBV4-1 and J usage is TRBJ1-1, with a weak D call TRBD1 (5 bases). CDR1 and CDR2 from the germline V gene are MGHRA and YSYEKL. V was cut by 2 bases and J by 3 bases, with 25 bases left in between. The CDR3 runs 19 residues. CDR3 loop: CASSQRWPLGEGTYTEAFF. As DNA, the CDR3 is TGCGCCAGCAGCCAACGTTGGCCCCTCGGGGAGGGGACTTACACTGAAGCTTTCTTT.

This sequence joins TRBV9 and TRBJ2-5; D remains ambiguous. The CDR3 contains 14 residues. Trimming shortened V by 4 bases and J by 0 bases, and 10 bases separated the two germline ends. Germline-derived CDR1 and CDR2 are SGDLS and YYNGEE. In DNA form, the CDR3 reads TGTGCCAGCAGCAAATCTCAGTACCAAGAGACCCAGTACTTC. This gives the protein CASSKSQYQETQYF.

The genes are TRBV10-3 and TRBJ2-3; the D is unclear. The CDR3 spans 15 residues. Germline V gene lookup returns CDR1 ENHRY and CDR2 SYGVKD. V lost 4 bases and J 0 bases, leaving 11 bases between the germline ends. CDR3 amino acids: CAISGNRASTDTQYF. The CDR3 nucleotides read TGTGCCATCAGTGGCAACAGAGCTAGCACAGATACGCAGTATTTT.

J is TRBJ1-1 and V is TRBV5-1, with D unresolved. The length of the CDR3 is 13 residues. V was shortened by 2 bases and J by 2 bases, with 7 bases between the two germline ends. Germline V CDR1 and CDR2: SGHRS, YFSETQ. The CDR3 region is CASSLTRNTEAFF. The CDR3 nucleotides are TGCGCCAGCAGCTTAACCAGAAACACTGAAGCTTTCTTT.

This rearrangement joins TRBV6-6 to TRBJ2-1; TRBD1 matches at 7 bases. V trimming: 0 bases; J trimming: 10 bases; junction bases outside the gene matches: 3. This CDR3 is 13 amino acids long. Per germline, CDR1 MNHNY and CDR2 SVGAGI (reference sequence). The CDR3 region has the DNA TGTGCCAGCAGTTACTCCTCACAGGGGGAGCAGTTCTTC. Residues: CASSYSSQGEQFF.

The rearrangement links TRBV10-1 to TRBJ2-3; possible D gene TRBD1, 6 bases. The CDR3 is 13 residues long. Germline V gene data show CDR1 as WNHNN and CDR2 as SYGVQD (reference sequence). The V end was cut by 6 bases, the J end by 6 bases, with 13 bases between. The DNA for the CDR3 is TGCGCCAGCAGACCCGGGACATCGGATACGCAGTATTTT. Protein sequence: CASRPGTSDTQYF.

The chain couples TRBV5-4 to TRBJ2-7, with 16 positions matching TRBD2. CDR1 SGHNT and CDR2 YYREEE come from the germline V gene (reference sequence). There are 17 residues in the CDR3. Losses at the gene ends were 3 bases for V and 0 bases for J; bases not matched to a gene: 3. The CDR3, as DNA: TGTGCCAGCAGCTCGGGACTAGCGGGAGGGGTCTCCTACGAGCAGTACTTC. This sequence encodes CASSSGLAGGVSYEQYF.

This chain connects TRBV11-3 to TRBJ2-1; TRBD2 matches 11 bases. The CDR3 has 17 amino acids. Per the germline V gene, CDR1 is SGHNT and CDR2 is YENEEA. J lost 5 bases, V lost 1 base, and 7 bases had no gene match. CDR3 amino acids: CASSLGLAGGPNNEQFF. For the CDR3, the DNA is TGTGCCAGCAGCTTAGGGTTAGCGGGAGGGCCTAACAATGAGCAGTTCTTC.

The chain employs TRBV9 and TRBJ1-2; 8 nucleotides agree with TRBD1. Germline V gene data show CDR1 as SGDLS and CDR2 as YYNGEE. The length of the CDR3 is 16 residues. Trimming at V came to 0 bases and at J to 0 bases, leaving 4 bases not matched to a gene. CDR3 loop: CASSVGGTGSNYGYTF. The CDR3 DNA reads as TGTGCCAGCAGCGTAGGGGGGACAGGATCTAACTATGGCTACACCTTC. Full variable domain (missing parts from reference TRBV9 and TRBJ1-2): DSGVTQTPKHLITATGQRVTLRCSPRSGDLSVYWYQQSLDQGLQFLIQYYNGEERAKGNILERFSAQQFPDLHSELNLSSLELGDSALYFCASSVGGTGSNYGYTFGSGTRLTVV.

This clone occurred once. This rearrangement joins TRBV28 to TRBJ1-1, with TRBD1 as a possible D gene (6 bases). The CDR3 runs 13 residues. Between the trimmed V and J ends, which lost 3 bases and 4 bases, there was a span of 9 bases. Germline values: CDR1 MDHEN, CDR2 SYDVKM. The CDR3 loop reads CASSLPGVTEAFF. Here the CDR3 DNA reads TGTGCCAGCAGTTTGCCAGGGGTCACTGAAGCTTTCTTT.

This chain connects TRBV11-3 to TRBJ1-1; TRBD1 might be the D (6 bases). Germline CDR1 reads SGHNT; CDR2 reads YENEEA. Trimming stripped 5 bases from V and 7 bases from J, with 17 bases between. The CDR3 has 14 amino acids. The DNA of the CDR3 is TGTGCCAGCAGCGACCGGACAGTTCAAAATGAAGCTTTCTTT. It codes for CASSDRTVQNEAFF.

The CDR3 loop reads CASSQVLDRGRNYGYTF. CDR3 in DNA: TGCGCCAGCAGCCAAGTCCTCGATCGGGGGAGAAACTATGGCTACACCTTC. The chain has TRBV4-1 and TRBJ1-2; possibly TRBD1 for D (5 bases). From germline, CDR1 is MGHRA and CDR2 YSYEKL. The CDR3 extends over 17 amino acids. V was cut by 1 base and J by 2 bases, with 17 bases left in between.

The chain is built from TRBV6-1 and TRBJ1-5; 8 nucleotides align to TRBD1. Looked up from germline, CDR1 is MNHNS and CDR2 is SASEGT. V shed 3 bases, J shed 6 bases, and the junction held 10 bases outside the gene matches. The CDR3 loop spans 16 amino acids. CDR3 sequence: CASSDGGQGAGQPQHF. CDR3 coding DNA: TGTGCCAGCAGTGATGGGGGGCAGGGGGCCGGTCAGCCCCAGCATTTT.

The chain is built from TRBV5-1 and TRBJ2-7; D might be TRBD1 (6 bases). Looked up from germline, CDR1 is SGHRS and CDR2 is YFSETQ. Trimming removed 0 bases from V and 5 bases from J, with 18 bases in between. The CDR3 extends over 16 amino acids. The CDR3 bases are TGCGCCAGCAGCTTGGCGACAGGTCCCTCTGGCGACGAGCAGTACTTC. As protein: CASSLATGPSGDEQYF.

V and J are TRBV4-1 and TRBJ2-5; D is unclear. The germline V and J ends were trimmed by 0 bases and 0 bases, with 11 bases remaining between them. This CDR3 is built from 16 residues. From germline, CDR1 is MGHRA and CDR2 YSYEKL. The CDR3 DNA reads TGCGCCAGCAGCCAAGATCGAGGCTTCTACCAAGAGACCCAGTACTTC. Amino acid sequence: CASSQDRGFYQETQYF.

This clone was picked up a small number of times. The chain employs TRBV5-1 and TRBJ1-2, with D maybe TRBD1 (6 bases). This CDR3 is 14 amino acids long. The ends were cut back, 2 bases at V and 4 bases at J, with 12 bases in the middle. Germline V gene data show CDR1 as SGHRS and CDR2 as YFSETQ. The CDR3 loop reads CASSLQGPSYGYTF. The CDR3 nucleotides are TGCGCCAGCAGCTTACAGGGACCATCCTATGGCTACACCTTC.

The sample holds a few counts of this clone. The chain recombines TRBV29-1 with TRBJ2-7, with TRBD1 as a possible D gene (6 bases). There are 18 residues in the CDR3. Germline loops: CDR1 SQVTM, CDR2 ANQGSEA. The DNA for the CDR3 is TGCAGGCCAGGACAGTCCCTTACATCAAACTTGTTCGGCTACGAGCAGTACTTC. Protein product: CRPGQSLTSNLFGYEQYF.

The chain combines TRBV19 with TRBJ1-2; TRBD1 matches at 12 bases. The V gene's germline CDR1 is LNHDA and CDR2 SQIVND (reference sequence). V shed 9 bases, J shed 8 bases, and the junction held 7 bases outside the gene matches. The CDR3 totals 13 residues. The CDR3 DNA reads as TGTGCCAGCCGGGACAGGGGGCGGCAGGGCTACACCTTC. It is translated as CASRDRGRQGYTF.

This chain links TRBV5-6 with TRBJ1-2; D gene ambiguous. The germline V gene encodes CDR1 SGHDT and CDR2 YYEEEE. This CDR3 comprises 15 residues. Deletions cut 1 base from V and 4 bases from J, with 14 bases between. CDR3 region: CASSLRGSLGYGYTF. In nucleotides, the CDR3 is TGTGCCAGCAGCTTGAGAGGGTCGCTGGGCTATGGCTACACCTTC.

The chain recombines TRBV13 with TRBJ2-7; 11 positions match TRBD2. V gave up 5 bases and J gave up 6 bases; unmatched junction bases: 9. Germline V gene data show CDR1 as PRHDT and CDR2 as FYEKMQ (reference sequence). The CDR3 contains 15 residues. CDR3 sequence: CASSPETGTSGEQYF. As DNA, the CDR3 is TGTGCCAGCAGCCCGGAAACGGGGACTAGCGGCGAGCAGTACTTC.

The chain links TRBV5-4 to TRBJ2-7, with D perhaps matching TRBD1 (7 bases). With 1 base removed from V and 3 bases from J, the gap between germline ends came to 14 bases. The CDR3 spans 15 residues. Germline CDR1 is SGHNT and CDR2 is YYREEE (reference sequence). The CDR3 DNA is TGTGCCAGCAGCTTGACCGCAGGGGGGAGCTACGAGCAGTACTTC. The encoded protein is CASSLTAGGSYEQYF.

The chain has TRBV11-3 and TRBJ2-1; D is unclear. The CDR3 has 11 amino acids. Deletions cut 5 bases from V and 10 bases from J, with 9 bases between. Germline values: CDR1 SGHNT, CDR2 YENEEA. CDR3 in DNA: TGTGCCAGCAGCCGCGGTAAAGAGCAGTTCTTC. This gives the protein CASSRGKEQFF. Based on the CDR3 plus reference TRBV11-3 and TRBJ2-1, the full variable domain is EAGVVQSPRYKIIEKKQPVAFWCNPISGHNTLYWYLQNLGQGPELLIRYENEEAVDDSQLPKDRFSAERLKGVDSTLKIQPAELGDSAVYLCASSRGKEQFFGPGTRLTVL.

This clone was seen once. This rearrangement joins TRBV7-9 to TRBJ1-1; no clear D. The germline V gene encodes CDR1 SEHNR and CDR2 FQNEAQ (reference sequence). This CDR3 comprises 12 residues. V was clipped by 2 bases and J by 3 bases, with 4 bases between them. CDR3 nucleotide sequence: TGTGCCAGCAGCTTACAGGACACTGAAGCTTTCTTT. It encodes CASSLQDTEAFF.

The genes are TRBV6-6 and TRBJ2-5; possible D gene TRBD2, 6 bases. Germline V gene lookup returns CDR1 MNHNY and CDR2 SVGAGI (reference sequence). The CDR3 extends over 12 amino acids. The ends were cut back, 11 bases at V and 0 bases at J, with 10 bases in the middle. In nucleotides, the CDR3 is TGTGCCGGGCGGGACCACCAAGAGACCCAGTACTTC. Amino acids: CAGRDHQETQYF.

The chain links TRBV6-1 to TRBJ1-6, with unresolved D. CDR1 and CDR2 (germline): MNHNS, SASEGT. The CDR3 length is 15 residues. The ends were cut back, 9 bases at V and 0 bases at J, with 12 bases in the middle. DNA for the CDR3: TGTGCCAGTGGACTGGCGAGCTCCTATAATTCACCCCTCCACTTT. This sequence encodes CASGLASSYNSPLHF.

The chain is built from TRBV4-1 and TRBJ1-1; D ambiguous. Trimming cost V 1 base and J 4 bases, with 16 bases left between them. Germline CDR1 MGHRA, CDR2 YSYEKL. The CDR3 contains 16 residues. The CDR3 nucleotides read TGCGCCAGCAGCCAAGGACCCGGGAGATTAGCCACTGAAGCTTTCTTT. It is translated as CASSQGPGRLATEAFF.

CDR3 in amino acids: CAISEEGVRNQPQHF. Here the CDR3 DNA reads TGTGCCATCAGTGAGGAGGGGGTAAGAAATCAGCCCCAGCATTTT. This chain connects TRBV10-3 to TRBJ1-5; a weak D match, TRBD1 (6 bases). From germline, CDR1 is ENHRY and CDR2 SYGVKD. Trimming took 2 bases from V and 4 from J, leaving 12 bases between them. The CDR3 sequence is 15 residues long.

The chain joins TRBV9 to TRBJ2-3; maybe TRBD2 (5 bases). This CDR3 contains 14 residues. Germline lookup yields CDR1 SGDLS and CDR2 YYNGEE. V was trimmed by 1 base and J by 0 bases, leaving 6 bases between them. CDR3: CASSVLASTDTQYF. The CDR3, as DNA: TGTGCCAGCAGCGTATTAGCGAGCACAGATACGCAGTATTTT.